A single sample is the source of the 9 T cell receptor beta chains below, sequenced in a study of T-cell memory formation after mild COVID-19. TCRdb reprocessed the 5' RACE reads via MiXCR and lists one record per CDR3 protein. This table holds 350,000 to 500,000 distinct CDR3 sequences, under 20% found once. Material for sequencing was PBMCs or a T cell subset sorted from them (not recorded which). The receptors come from a man between 18 and 29 years old who had mild COVID-19 (a few samples of this study predate the infection). Cell type and time point are not known.

This clonotype has a handful of counts. The chain uses TRBV7-2 and TRBJ1-5; unclear D gene. The CDR3 loop spans 13 amino acids. V gave up 4 bases and J gave up 1 base, with 5 bases separating them. Looked up from germline, CDR1 is SGHTA and CDR2 is FQGNSA. The CDR3 protein is CASSSWSNQPQHF. The DNA for the CDR3 is TGTGCCAGCAGCTCCTGGAGCAATCAGCCCCAGCATTTT. Variable domain in full (rest from reference TRBV7-2 and TRBJ1-5): GAGVSQSPSNKVTEKGKDVELRCDPISGHTALYWYRQSLGQGLEFLIYFQGNSAPDKSGLPSDRFSAERTGGSVSTLTIQRTQQEDSAVYLCASSSWSNQPQHFGDGTRLSIL.

This rearrangement joins TRBV5-5 to TRBJ1-3; 7 bases fit TRBD1. This CDR3 is 14 amino acids long. J lost 4 bases, V lost 4 bases, and 5 bases had no gene match. Germline CDR1 and CDR2: SGHKS and YYEKEE (reference sequence). The CDR3 here is CASSHTGAGNTIYF. CDR3 nucleotides: TGTGCCAGCAGCCATACAGGGGCCGGAAACACCATATATTTT.

This chain connects TRBV3-1 to TRBJ2-5; 10 nucleotides align to TRBD1. Germline CDR1 is LGHDT and CDR2 is YNNKEL (reference sequence). V shed 1 base and J 6 bases; nucleotides not matched to a gene: 5. This CDR3 spans 15 amino acids. The CDR3 bases are TGTGCCAGCAGCCAAGTCGGGACAGGGGCGAAGACCCAGTACTTC. Translation: CASSQVGTGAKTQYF.

This clonotype was detected ten times or more. The chain couples TRBV5-5 to TRBJ2-1, with 12 bases fitting TRBD2. The length of the CDR3 is 16 residues. The germline V gene has CDR1 SGHKS and CDR2 YYEKEE (reference sequence). J was trimmed by 4 bases and V by 4 bases; bases with no gene match: 6. CDR3 DNA sequence: TGTGCCAGCAGCCTTACCGGGACTAGCGGGTACAATGAGCAGTTCTTC. Protein: CASSLTGTSGYNEQFF.

The genes are TRBV14 and TRBJ2-2, with 12 bases that match TRBD2. After removal of 8 bases from V and 0 bases from J, the junction contained 7 bases not matched to a gene. The CDR3 totals 17 residues. The germline V gene has CDR1 SGHDN and CDR2 FVKESK. The CDR3 sequence is CASSPLAGGPNTGELFF. In DNA, the CDR3 is TGTGCCAGCTCTCCCCTAGCGGGGGGGCCGAACACCGGGGAGCTGTTTTTT.

Comments on this clonotype: This may be a read error: a much more frequent sequence differs by one nucleotide. The chain uses TRBV6-5 and TRBJ2-1; D is possibly TRBD1 (6 bases). The CDR3 totals 14 residues. V shed 0 bases and J shed 13 bases, with 16 bases lying between them. From germline, CDR1 is MNHEY and CDR2 SVGAGI. The CDR3 spells CASSYSRVDRDQFF. The CDR3, as DNA: TGTGCCAGCAGTTACTCGAGGGTGGACAGAGATCAGTTCTTC.

The sample holds a few counts of this clonotype. CDR3 bases: TGTGCCAGCTCATATGGGGGTAGCTCCTATAATTCACCCCTCCACTTT. The encoded protein is CASSYGGSSYNSPLHF. The chain employs TRBV18 and TRBJ1-6; perhaps TRBD1 as D (5 bases). Trimming removed 5 bases from V and 0 bases from J, with 11 bases in between. The CDR3 is 16 residues long. Germline CDR1 and CDR2: KGHSH and LQKENI.

The V gene is TRBV3-1, the J gene TRBJ1-1; D gene unclear. V was pared by 1 base and J by 5 bases, with 11 bases between. This CDR3 contains 14 residues. CDR1 and CDR2 (germline): LGHDT, YNNKEL (reference sequence). CDR3 sequence: CASSQGLGRTEAFF. CDR3 DNA sequence: TGTGCCAGCAGCCAAGGATTAGGGAGGACTGAAGCTTTCTTT.

The chain carries TRBV5-8 and TRBJ1-6; D not resolved. The germline gives CDR1 SGHTS, CDR2 YDEGEE. The CDR3 totals 17 residues. Trimming pared 4 bases from V and 0 bases from J, leaving 14 bases between. This CDR3 reads CASSPRIRSSYNSPLHF. The CDR3 DNA reads as TGTGCCAGCAGCCCGAGGATCCGGAGCTCCTATAATTCACCCCTCCACTTT.